What follows are 32 T cell receptor beta chains derived from one specimen sequenced in a study of early T cells in non-severe SARS-CoV-2 infection. TCRdb reprocessed the 5' RACE reads with MiXCR, giving one entry per CDR3 protein. Counted here are approximately 38,000 distinct CDR3 sequences, around 3.9% occurring once; the ten biggest clones make up under 6%. Material for sequencing was whole blood. The receptors derive from an adult who was a healthcare worker with PCR-confirmed SARS-CoV-2 infection or an uninfected control (not recorded which).

This clonotype was detected many times. The gene calls are TRBV11-2 and TRBJ1-1, with D hard to call. The V end lost 4 bases, the J end lost 5 bases, and 11 bases lay between the germline ends. The CDR3 loop spans 13 amino acids. CDR1 and CDR2 (germline): SGHAT, FQNNGV. This CDR3 is CASSYKTDTEAFF. CDR3 nucleotide sequence: TGTGCCAGCAGCTATAAAACGGATACTGAAGCTTTCTTT.

This clonotype was picked up many times. The genes are TRBV29-1 and TRBJ1-2; TRBD1 aligns across 9 bases. With 4 bases clipped from V and 4 bases from J, the junction kept 7 bases outside the gene matches. Germline V gene sequence: CDR1 SQVTM, CDR2 ANQGSEA. This CDR3 has 14 amino acids. The CDR3 reads CSVVTGGRAYGYTF. CDR3 nucleotides: TGCAGCGTTGTGACAGGGGGTCGGGCCTATGGCTACACCTTC.

This clonotype was observed many times. The rearrangement links TRBV4-2 to TRBJ2-2; D remains unclear. V was trimmed by 4 bases and J by 5 bases, leaving 5 bases between them. CDR1 is LGHNA and CDR2 is YNFKEQ in the germline V gene. CDR3 size: 12 residues. CDR3 sequence (DNA): TGTGCCAGCAGCCTACCAACCGGGGAGCTGTTTTTT. This gives the protein CASSLPTGELFF.

Many counts were recorded for this clonotype. The J gene is TRBJ2-2, the V gene TRBV20-1; tentative D call: TRBD2 (6 bases). Trimming removed 3 bases at V and 1 base at J, with 9 bases between. This CDR3 has 14 amino acids. Germline CDR1 DFQATT, CDR2 SNEGSKA (reference sequence). As DNA, the CDR3 is TGCAGTGCTAGCGGACTACTGAACACCGGGGAGCTGTTTTTT. It encodes CSASGLLNTGELFF.

This clonotype has a count of ten or more. V usage is TRBV7-2 and J usage is TRBJ2-7; 7 positions match TRBD1. After removal of 2 bases from V and 1 base from J, the junction contained 2 bases not matched to a gene. Germline V gene sequence: CDR1 SGHTA, CDR2 FQGNSA. The CDR3 has 14 residues. The chain's CDR3 is CASSLMDRSYEQYF. In DNA form, the CDR3 reads TGTGCCAGCAGCTTAATGGACAGGTCCTACGAGCAGTACTTC.

This clonotype has a count of ten or more. V is TRBV3-1 and J is TRBJ2-5, with D maybe TRBD2 (6 bases). Germline CDR1 reads LGHDT; CDR2 reads YNNKEL (reference sequence). The CDR3 is made up of 12 amino acids. The V gene lost 6 bases and the J gene lost 7 bases, with 12 bases spanning the gap. CDR3 loop: CASRAGLGTQYF. CDR3 in DNA: TGTGCCAGCAGAGCGGGTCTGGGGACCCAGTACTTC.

This clonotype was detected ten times or more. The V call is TRBV20-1, the J call TRBJ2-5; 8 bases are a match to TRBD2. Germline assignment: CDR1 DFQATT and CDR2 SNEGSKA (reference sequence). V shed 8 bases, J shed 1 base, and the junction held 12 bases outside the gene matches. The CDR3 is 15 residues long. In DNA form, the CDR3 reads TGCAGTTCCGCTCAAGATAGCGGGACCCAAGAGACCCAGTACTTC. It translates to CSSAQDSGTQETQYF.

This clonotype has ten or more counts. The chain has TRBV2 and TRBJ2-2, with D possibly matching TRBD1 (5 bases). Germline assignment: CDR1 SNHLY and CDR2 FYNNEI. The CDR3 runs 15 residues. Trimming shortened V by 1 base and J by 0 bases, and 6 bases separated the two germline ends. The CDR3 sequence: CASSEGTSNTGELFF. CDR3 DNA sequence: TGTGCCAGCAGTGAAGGGACATCGAACACCGGGGAGCTGTTTTTT.

This clonotype was recorded many times. The chain is built from TRBV29-1 and TRBJ2-1, with TRBD2 identical over 9 bases. CDR3 length: 13 residues. The germline CDR1 and CDR2 sequences are SQVTM and ANQGSEA. Germline trimming cut 8 bases from V and 6 bases from J; bases unmatched to any gene: 8. CDR3 DNA: TGCAGCTCCACCGGGACTAGCATCAATGAGCAGTTCTTC. It specifies CSSTGTSINEQFF.

The sample holds many counts of this clonotype. V and J are TRBV7-8 and TRBJ2-7; possibly TRBD1 or TRBD2 for D (5 bases each). There are 14 residues in the CDR3. V gave up 3 bases and J gave up 6 bases, with 15 bases separating them. CDR1 SGHVS and CDR2 FQNEAQ come from the germline V gene. Here the CDR3 reads CASSFGDGVGEQYF. DNA for the CDR3: TGTGCCAGCAGCTTTGGGGACGGAGTGGGCGAGCAGTACTTC.

This clonotype was seen at least ten times. The V gene is TRBV4-3, the J gene TRBJ1-6; tentatively, D is TRBD1 (6 bases). CDR3 length: 15 residues. The germline V gene has CDR1 LGHNA and CDR2 YSLEER. V was pared by 1 base and J by 11 bases, with 15 bases between. The CDR3 sequence: CASSQVLQGGAPLHF. In DNA, the CDR3 is TGCGCCAGCAGCCAAGTTCTACAGGGTGGGGCACCCCTCCACTTT.

This clonotype has ten or more counts. The gene calls are TRBV6-5 and TRBJ2-3; TRBD1 matches at 10 bases. Germline CDR1 reads MNHEY; CDR2 reads SVGAGI. The V segment lost 6 bases and the J segment 6 bases; nucleotides outside the gene matches: 15. The CDR3 consists of 17 residues. The CDR3 sequence is CASRARHRTGGGDTQYF. The DNA for the CDR3 is TGTGCCAGCAGAGCCCGCCATAGGACAGGGGGTGGGGATACGCAGTATTTT.

This clonotype was counted a few times. J is TRBJ2-3 and V is TRBV12-3 or TRBV12-4; no reliable D call. There are 15 residues in the CDR3. Between the trimmed V and J ends, which lost 2 bases and 3 bases, there was a span of 12 bases. The CDR3 protein is CASSLTGSMTDTQYF. The CDR3 nucleotides read TGTGCCAGCAGTTTAACGGGCTCTATGACAGATACGCAGTATTTT.

This clonotype was seen a handful of times. The chain employs TRBV18 and TRBJ2-7; the D gene is possibly TRBD1 (6 bases). The CDR3 extends over 18 amino acids. CDR1 KGHSH and CDR2 LQKENI come from the germline V gene. V was pared by 3 bases and J by 3 bases, with 24 bases between. The CDR3 bases are TGTGCCAGCTCACCTCCGGTCCAGTCATTGGACAGCCTCTACGAGCAGTACTTC. It codes for CASSPPVQSLDSLYEQYF.

In this sample, this clonotype turned up many times. The DNA for the CDR3 is TGTGCCAGCAGTAACCGACAGGGATGGGCAGATACGCAGTATTTT. Translating gives CASSNRQGWADTQYF. The V call is TRBV6-2 or TRBV6-3, the J call TRBJ2-3; 7 bases align to TRBD1. The CDR3 has 15 amino acids. Germline V gene data show CDR1 as MNHEY and CDR2 as SVGEGT. With 5 bases clipped from V and 4 bases from J, the junction kept 9 bases outside the gene matches.

This clonotype has at least ten counts. The CDR3 DNA is TGCAGTGCCACTCCACAGGGACGCGAGCAGTACTTC. It translates to CSATPQGREQYF. The rearrangement links TRBV20-1 to TRBJ2-7; TRBD1 might be the D (6 bases). The CDR3 consists of 12 residues. The germline V gene encodes CDR1 DFQATT and CDR2 SNEGSKA (reference sequence). V gave up 6 bases and J gave up 6 bases, with 15 bases separating them.

A remark on this clonotype: At one end the junction does not follow the germline gene, possibly because of a read error. This chain joins TRBV18 and TRBJ2-1; D possibly corresponds to TRBD1 (6 bases). Germline V gene sequence: CDR1 KGHSH, CDR2 LQKENI. This CDR3 spans 12 amino acids. The CDR3: CASLPGVNEQFF. The CDR3, as DNA: TGTGCCAGCTTACCAGGGGTGAATGAGCAGTTCTTC.

The chain recombines TRBV12-3 or TRBV12-4 with TRBJ1-6, with 8 bases fitting TRBD1. The CDR3 runs to 14 residues. Trimming removed 2 bases from V and 7 bases from J; junction bases left unmatched: 1. This chain's CDR3 is CASSLTGGNSPLHF. The CDR3 region has the DNA TGTGCCAGCAGTTTAACAGGGGGAAATTCACCCCTCCACTTT.

This clonotype was detected ten times or more. The CDR3 DNA reads TGTGCCAGCAGCGAGACGGTATCTACCAACGTCCTGACTTTC. Its protein product is CASSETVSTNVLTF. The J gene is TRBJ2-6, the V gene TRBV6-1; D unresolved. CDR1 and CDR2 from the germline V gene are MNHNS and SASEGT. Trimming stripped 6 bases from V and 8 bases from J, with 14 bases between. This CDR3 comprises 14 residues.

This clonotype was detected ten times or more. The chain joins TRBV10-1 to TRBJ2-1; 11 nucleotides agree with TRBD1. Germline lookup yields CDR1 WNHNN and CDR2 SYGVQD (reference sequence). The V segment lost 7 bases and the J segment 5 bases; nucleotides outside the gene matches: 7. The length of the CDR3 is 15 residues. For the CDR3, the DNA is TGCGCCAGCAATACCGGGACAGGGGGTGACAATGAGCAGTTCTTC. Protein: CASNTGTGGDNEQFF.

This clonotype has at least ten counts. The chain couples TRBV4-3 to TRBJ1-1; weak D call: TRBD1 (5 bases). From germline, CDR1 is LGHNA and CDR2 YSLEER. V was clipped by 0 bases and J by 7 bases, with 12 bases between them. This CDR3 is 14 amino acids long. CDR3 amino acids: CASSQDYVGDEAFF. CDR3 sequence (DNA): TGCGCCAGCAGCCAAGATTACGTAGGGGATGAAGCTTTCTTT.

The rearrangement joins TRBV4-2 to TRBJ2-1; D possibly corresponds to TRBD2 (6 bases). This CDR3 has 13 amino acids. Trimming shortened V by 4 bases and J by 9 bases, and 13 bases separated the two germline ends. Germline CDR1 is LGHNA and CDR2 is YNFKEQ. CDR3 sequence reads: CASSPRLGSEQFF. The CDR3 nucleotides are TGTGCCAGCAGCCCACGACTAGGGAGTGAGCAGTTCTTC.

The chain joins TRBV7-3 to TRBJ1-4; D remains unclear. Germline values: CDR1 SGHTA, CDR2 FQGTGA. Trimming removed 7 bases at V and 3 bases at J, with 12 bases between. CDR3 length: 14 amino acids. The CDR3 is CASKDLRSNEKLFF. The DNA for the CDR3 is TGTGCCAGCAAGGATCTCAGATCTAATGAAAAACTGTTTTTT.

This clonotype was seen repeatedly, ten times or more. This CDR3 is CSARVQGYNSPLHF. In DNA form, the CDR3 reads TGCAGTGCTAGAGTCCAGGGCTATAATTCACCCCTCCACTTT. The gene calls are TRBV20-1 and TRBJ1-6, with D possibly matching TRBD1 (5 bases). CDR3 length equals 14 residues. V was trimmed by 1 base and J by 3 bases, leaving 7 bases between them. Germline V CDR1 and CDR2: DFQATT, SNEGSKA (reference sequence).

This clonotype showed up many times. One end of the junction does not line up with germline, which may come from a read error. The chain couples TRBV20-1 to TRBJ1-6; the D is unclear. This CDR3 has 14 residues. In germline, CDR1 is DFQATT, CDR2 SNEGSKA (reference sequence). For the CDR3, the DNA is TGCAGTGCGAGAGAGGGAGGGAGAAGGTCACCCCTCCACTTT. This translates into CSAREGGRRSPLHF.

In its sample, this clonotype was seen many times. The chain combines TRBV7-2 with TRBJ1-5; tentative D call: TRBD1 (6 bases). CDR1 and CDR2 (germline): SGHTA, FQGNSA. This CDR3 has 15 amino acids. Between the trimmed V and J ends, which lost 5 bases and 0 bases, there was a span of 11 bases. CDR3 nucleotide sequence: TGTGCCAGCAGCCCCGGACAGTATAGCAATCAGCCCCAGCATTTT. It codes for CASSPGQYSNQPQHF.

This clonotype was counted at least ten times. J is TRBJ2-3 and V is TRBV28, with D tentatively TRBD2 (6 bases). V lost 3 bases, J lost 7 bases, and 14 bases lay in between. CDR3 length: 14 amino acids. The germline V gene has CDR1 MDHEN and CDR2 SYDVKM. CDR3 residues: CASSFPPTSHTQYF. The CDR3 DNA is TGTGCCAGCAGTTTTCCCCCCACTAGCCATACGCAGTATTTT.

This clonotype was counted at least ten times. CDR3 DNA sequence: TGTGCCAGCAGTTTGACTAGCGGGAGGGTTAATGAGCAGTTCTTC. Its protein product is CASSLTSGRVNEQFF. The J gene is TRBJ2-1, the V gene TRBV28; 14 bases are a match to TRBD2. CDR3 length equals 15 residues. CDR1 and CDR2 from the germline V gene are MDHEN and SYDVKM. The V segment lost 3 bases and the J segment 7 bases; nucleotides outside the gene matches: 2. Looking up the rest from reference TRBV28 and TRBJ2-1 gives the full variable domain: DVKVTQSSRYLVKRTGEKVFLECVQDMDHENMFWYRQDPGLGLRLIYFSYDVKMKEKGDIPEGYSVSREKKERFSLILESASTNQTSMYLCASSLTSGRVNEQFFGPGTRLTVL.

This clonotype has ten or more counts. The chain combines TRBV6-2 or TRBV6-3 with TRBJ1-1; no clear D gene. Per the germline V gene, CDR1 is MNHEY and CDR2 is SVGEGT. The CDR3 is 14 residues long. The V end was cut by 8 bases, the J end by 5 bases, with 18 bases between. CDR3 residues: CASGSGGLGTEAFF. Here the CDR3 DNA reads TGTGCCAGCGGCTCTGGAGGGCTAGGGACTGAAGCTTTCTTT.

The CDR3 nucleotides read TGCGCCAGCAGTGAGTCTTCGAACACCGGGGAGCTGTTTTTT. Protein sequence: CASSESSNTGELFF. This chain connects TRBV10-2 to TRBJ2-2, with D hard to call. The CDR3 is made up of 14 amino acids. The germline V and J ends were trimmed by 0 bases and 0 bases, with 2 bases remaining between them. Per the germline V gene, CDR1 is WSHSY and CDR2 is SAAADI.

This clonotype was detected ten times or more. The rearrangement joins TRBV27 to TRBJ2-1; 9 nucleotides match TRBD1. Germline V gene data show CDR1 as MNHEY and CDR2 as SMNVEV (reference sequence). This CDR3 is 15 amino acids long. V trimming: 4 bases; J trimming: 5 bases; junction bases outside the gene matches: 6. CDR3 protein: CASSSPGTGHNEQFF. The CDR3 DNA is TGTGCCAGCAGTTCCCCCGGGACAGGGCACAATGAGCAGTTCTTC.

In this sample, this clonotype turned up many times. The V and J genes are TRBV15 and TRBJ2-2, with D possibly matching TRBD1 (6 bases). Germline V gives CDR1 LNHNV, CDR2 YYDKDF (reference sequence). The CDR3 spans 17 residues. Between the trimmed V and J ends, which lost 5 bases and 4 bases, there was a span of 20 bases. CDR3 DNA: TGTGCCACCAGCCGAGGGGACACGGGCCCCGGCACCGGGGAGCTGTTTTTT. Protein: CATSRGDTGPGTGELFF. Using reference TRBV15 and TRBJ2-2 for the parts outside the CDR3, the full variable domain is DAMVIQNPRYQVTQFGKPVTLSCSQTLNHNVMYWYQQKSSQAPKLLFHYYDKDFNNEADTPDNFQSRRPNTSFCFLDIRSPGLGDTAMYLCATSRGDTGPGTGELFFGEGSRLTVL.